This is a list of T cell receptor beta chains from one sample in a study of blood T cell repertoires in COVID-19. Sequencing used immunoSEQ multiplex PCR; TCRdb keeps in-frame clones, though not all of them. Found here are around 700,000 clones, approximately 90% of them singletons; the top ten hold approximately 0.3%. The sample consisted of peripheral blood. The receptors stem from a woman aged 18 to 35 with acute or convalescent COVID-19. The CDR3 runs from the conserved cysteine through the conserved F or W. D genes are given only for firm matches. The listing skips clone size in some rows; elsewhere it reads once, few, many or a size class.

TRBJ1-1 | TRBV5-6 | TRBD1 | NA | CASSVAGTGNTEAFF | TGTGCCAGCAGCGTGGCCGGGACAGGGAACACTGAAGCTTTCTTT
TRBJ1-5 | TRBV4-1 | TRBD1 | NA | CASSQTGEVSNQPQHF | TGCGCCAGCAGCCAGACAGGGGAAGTGAGCAATCAGCCCCAGCATTTT
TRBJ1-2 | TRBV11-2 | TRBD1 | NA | CASSSVASDRGYGYTF | TGTGCCAGCAGCTCCGTCGCTTCGGACAGGGGCTATGGCTACACCTTC
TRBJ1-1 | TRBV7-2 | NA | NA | CASRSMGGTEAFF | TGTGCCAGCAGATCAATGGGGGGAACTGAAGCTTTCTTT
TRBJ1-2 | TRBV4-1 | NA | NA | CASSQGEQGYGYTF | TGCGCCAGCAGCCAAGGGGAACAGGGATATGGCTACACCTTC
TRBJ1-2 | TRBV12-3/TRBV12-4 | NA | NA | CASTRRASQGYTF | TGTGCCAGCACGAGGAGAGCAAGCCAGGGCTACACCTTC
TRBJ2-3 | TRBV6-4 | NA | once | CASSDGQDTDTQYF | TGTGCCAGCAGTGACGGGCAGGACACAGATACGCAGTATTTT
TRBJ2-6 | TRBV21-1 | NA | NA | CASSTRTDVSGANVLTF | TGTGCCAGCAGCACCCGGACAGATGTCTCTGGGGCCAACGTCCTGACTTTC
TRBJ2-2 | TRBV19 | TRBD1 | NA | CASLNRGTGELFF | TGTGCCAGTCTCAACAGGGGGACCGGGGAGCTGTTTTTT
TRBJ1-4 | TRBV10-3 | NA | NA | CAISESEGFNEKLFF | TGTGCCATCAGTGAGTCGGAGGGGTTTAATGAAAAACTGTTTTTT
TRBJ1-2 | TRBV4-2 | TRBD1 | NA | CASSQGDRERGGYTF | TGTGCCAGCAGCCAGGGCGACAGGGAACGGGGTGGCTACACCTTC
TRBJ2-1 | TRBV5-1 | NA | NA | CASSLVRDNEQFF | TGCGCCAGCAGCTTGGTCAGGGACAATGAGCAGTTCTTC
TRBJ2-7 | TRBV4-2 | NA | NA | CASSQRRGNLREQYF | TGTGCCAGCAGCCAAAGACGCGGTAACCTACGCGAGCAGTACTTC
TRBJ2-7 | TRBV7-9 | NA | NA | CASSPREGALTYEQYF | TGTGCCAGCAGCCCACGGGAGGGGGCGCTGACCTACGAGCAGTACTTC
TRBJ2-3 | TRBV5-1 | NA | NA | CASSLVVAPDTQYF | TGCGCCAGCAGCTTGGTTGTGGCACCGGATACGCAGTATTTT
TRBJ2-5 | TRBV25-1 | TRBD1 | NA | CASSDPVNGRGKETQYF | TGTGCCAGCAGTGACCCAGTGAATGGCAGGGGGAAAGAGACCCAGTACTTC
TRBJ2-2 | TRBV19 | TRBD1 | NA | CASSRPLYRGLGSGELFF | TGTGCCAGTAGTCGACCCCTCTACAGGGGGCTAGGGAGCGGGGAGCTGTTTTTT
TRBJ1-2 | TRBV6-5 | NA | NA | CASSDRAYGYTF | TGTGCCAGCTCGGACAGAGCTTATGGCTACACCTTC
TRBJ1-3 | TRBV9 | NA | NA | CASSSGQPRNTIYF | TGTGCCAGCAGCTCCGGACAGCCTCGAAACACCATATATTTT
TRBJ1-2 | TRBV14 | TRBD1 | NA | CASSQGRTGSYGYTF | TGTGCCAGCAGCCAGGGTAGGACAGGGAGTTATGGCTACACCTTC
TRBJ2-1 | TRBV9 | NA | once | CASSMRSYDEQFF | TGTGCCAGCAGCATGCGGTCGTACGATGAGCAGTTCTTC
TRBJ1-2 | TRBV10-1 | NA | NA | CASSWRETLYGYTF | TGCGCCAGCAGTTGGAGGGAAACCCTTTATGGCTACACCTTC
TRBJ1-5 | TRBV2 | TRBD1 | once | CASFPDRAAGQPQHF | TGTGCCAGCTTTCCGGACAGGGCGGCCGGTCAGCCCCAGCATTTT
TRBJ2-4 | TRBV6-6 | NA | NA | CASSYSKLENIQYF | TGTGCCAGCAGTTACTCGAAGCTAGAAAACATTCAGTACTTC
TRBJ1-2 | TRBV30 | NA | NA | CAWSVVGGYGYTF | TGTGCCTGGAGTGTAGTGGGGGGATATGGCTACACCTTC
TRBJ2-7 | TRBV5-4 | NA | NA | CASSRGTGLGENEQYF | TGTGCCAGCAGCCGTGGCACAGGGTTGGGGGAGAACGAGCAGTACTTC
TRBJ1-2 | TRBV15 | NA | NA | CATSRDPGDGYTF | TGTGCCACCAGCAGAGATCCCGGGGATGGCTACACCTTC
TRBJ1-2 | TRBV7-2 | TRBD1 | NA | CASSLGTGPYGYTF | TGTGCCAGCAGCCTCGGGACAGGGCCTTATGGCTACACCTTC
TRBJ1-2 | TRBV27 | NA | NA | CASSLNSLYGYTF | TGTGCCAGCAGTTTAAACAGTCTCTATGGCTACACCTTC
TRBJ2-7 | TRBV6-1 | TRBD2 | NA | CASSELLLSGADYEQYF | TGTGCCAGCAGTGAACTCCTCCTTAGCGGGGCGGACTACGAGCAGTACTTC
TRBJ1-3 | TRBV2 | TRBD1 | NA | CASRHRGPLAGNTIYF | TGTGCCAGCAGGCACAGGGGTCCTTTAGCAGGAAACACCATATATTTT
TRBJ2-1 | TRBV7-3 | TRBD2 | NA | CASSEVGTSGGRYYNEQFF | TGTGCCAGCAGCGAGGTAGGGACTAGCGGGGGGCGATACTACAATGAGCAGTTCTTC
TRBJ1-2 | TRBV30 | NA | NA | CAWSTGNYGYTF | TGTGCCTGGAGTACTGGTAACTATGGCTACACCTTC
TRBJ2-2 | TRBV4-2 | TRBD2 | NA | CASSQATSGGRDTGELFF | TGTGCCAGCAGCCAAGCGACTAGCGGGGGGAGGGACACCGGGGAGCTGTTTTTT
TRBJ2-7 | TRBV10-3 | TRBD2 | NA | CALKAGGSSYEQYF | TGTGCCCTGAAGGCGGGGGGTTCCTCCTACGAGCAGTACTTC
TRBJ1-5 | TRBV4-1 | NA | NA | CASSQDPSSNQPQHF | TGCGCCAGCAGCCAAGATCCCTCTAGCAATCAGCCCCAGCATTTT
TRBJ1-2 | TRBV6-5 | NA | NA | CASKPSRNTNYGYTF | TGTGCCAGCAAGCCGAGCAGGAATACTAACTATGGCTACACCTTC
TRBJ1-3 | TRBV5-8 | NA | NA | CASSSRTGSSGNTIYF | TGTGCCAGCAGCTCCCGAACAGGGTCCTCTGGAAACACCATATATTTT
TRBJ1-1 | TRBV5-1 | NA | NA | CASSLDSAEAFF | TGCGCCAGCAGCTTGGATTCGGCTGAAGCTTTCTTT
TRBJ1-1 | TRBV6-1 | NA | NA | CASSEALGAFEAFF | TGTGCCAGCAGTGAAGCTTTGGGGGCTTTTGAAGCTTTCTTT
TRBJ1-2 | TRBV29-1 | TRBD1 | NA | CSVARDSNYGYTF | TGCAGCGTCGCCCGGGACAGCAACTATGGCTACACCTTC
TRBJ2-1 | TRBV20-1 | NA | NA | CSARRAEGQFF | TGCAGTGCTAGACGCGCGGAGGGGCAGTTCTTC
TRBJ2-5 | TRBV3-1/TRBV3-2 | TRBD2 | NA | CASSRGGETQYF | TGTGCCAGCAGCCGGGGGGGAGAGACCCAGTACTTC
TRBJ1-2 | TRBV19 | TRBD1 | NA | CATGDRVYGYTF | TGTGCCACCGGGGACAGGGTCTATGGCTACACCTTC
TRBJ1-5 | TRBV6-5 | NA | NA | CASSYSRFPNQPQHF | TGTGCCAGCAGTTACTCGCGTTTTCCCAATCAGCCCCAGCATTTT
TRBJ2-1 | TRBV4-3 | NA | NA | CASSQAPIGQSYNEQFF | TGCGCCAGCAGCCAAGCACCAATTGGGCAATCCTACAATGAGCAGTTCTTC
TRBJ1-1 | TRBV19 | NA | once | CASSYRVPNTEAFF | TGTGCCAGTAGTTACAGGGTCCCGAACACTGAAGCTTTCTTT
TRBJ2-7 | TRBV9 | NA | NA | CASSVGSAGRYEQYF | TGTGCCAGCAGCGTAGGGTCGGCAGGGAGGTACGAGCAGTACTTC
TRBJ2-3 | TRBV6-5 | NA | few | CASTPTTSTDTQYF | TGTGCCAGCACCCCTACGACAAGCACAGATACGCAGTATTTT
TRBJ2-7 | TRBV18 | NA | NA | CASSPEDSPYEQYF | TGTGCCAGCTCACCAGAGGACAGCCCCTACGAGCAGTACTTC
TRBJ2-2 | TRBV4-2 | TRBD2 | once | CASSQEIGGAGELFF | TGTGCCAGCAGCCAAGAGATCGGGGGGGCCGGGGAGCTGTTTTTT
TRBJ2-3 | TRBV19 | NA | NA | CASSIVAGALTDTQYF | TGTGCCAGTAGTATAGTGGCGGGGGCCCTCACAGATACGCAGTATTTT
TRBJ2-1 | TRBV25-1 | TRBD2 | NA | CASSEGGTTYNEQFF | TGTGCCAGCAGTGAGGGCGGGACTACCTACAATGAGCAGTTCTTC